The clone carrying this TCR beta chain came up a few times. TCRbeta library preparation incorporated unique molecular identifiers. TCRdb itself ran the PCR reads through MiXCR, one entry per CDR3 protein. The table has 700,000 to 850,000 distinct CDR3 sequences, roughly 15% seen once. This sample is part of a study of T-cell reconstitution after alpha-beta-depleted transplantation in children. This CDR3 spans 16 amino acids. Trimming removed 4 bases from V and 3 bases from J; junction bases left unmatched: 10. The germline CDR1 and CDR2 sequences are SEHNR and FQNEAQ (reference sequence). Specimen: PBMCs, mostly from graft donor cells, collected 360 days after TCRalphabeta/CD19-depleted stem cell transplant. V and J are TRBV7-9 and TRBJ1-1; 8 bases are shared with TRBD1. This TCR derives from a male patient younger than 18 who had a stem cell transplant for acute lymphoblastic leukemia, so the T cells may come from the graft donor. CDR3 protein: CASSSTGQEFYTEAFF. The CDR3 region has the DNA TGTGCCAGCAGCTCTACGGGACAGGAGTTCTACACTGAAGCTTTCTTT.